Each of the 32 T cell receptor beta chains below was sequenced from the same sample in a study of breast tumors, draining lymph nodes, adjacent tissues. TCRdb reanalysed the multiplex PCR reads using MiXCR and keeps one entry per CDR3 protein. The sample has under 350,000 distinct CDR3 sequences, over 30% seen once. The lymph nodes were axillary draining lymph nodes from breast cancer patients. Material for sequencing was axillary lymph node tissue. The source of these receptors is a female donor with breast cancer. Some clones in this sample may be carry-over from other donors' samples.

In this sample, this clonotype turned up many times. This rearrangement joins TRBV19 to TRBJ1-6; D might be TRBD1 (5 bases). Trimming cost V 2 bases and J 9 bases, with 14 bases left between them. The CDR3 sequence is 15 residues long. In germline, CDR1 is LNHDA, CDR2 SQIVND (reference sequence). CDR3 DNA sequence: TGTGCCAGTAGTATAATAGGCACGGGGGGTTCACCCCTCCACTTT. Translating gives CASSIIGTGGSPLHF. Based on the CDR3 plus reference TRBV19 and TRBJ1-6, the full variable domain is DGGITQSPKYLFRKEGQNVTLSCEQNLNHDAMYWYRQDPGQGLRLIYYSQIVNDFQKGDIAEGYSVSREKKESFPLTVTSAQKNPTAFYLCASSIIGTGGSPLHFGNGTRLTVT.

This clonotype was seen repeatedly, ten times or more. This sequence joins TRBV5-6 and TRBJ2-3; no reliable D call. Trimming cost V 3 bases and J 0 bases, with 8 bases left between them. CDR3 length equals 14 residues. Germline CDR1 and CDR2: SGHDT and YYEEEE. In DNA, the CDR3 is TGTGCCAGCAGCTCCTTAGGTAGCACAGATACGCAGTATTTT. Its protein product is CASSSLGSTDTQYF.

This clonotype came up many times. This chain uses TRBV6-6 with TRBJ2-5; perhaps D is TRBD1 or TRBD2 (6 bases each). The CDR3 has 15 amino acids. V lost 7 bases, J lost 4 bases, and 19 bases lay in between. The germline V gene encodes CDR1 MNHNY and CDR2 SVGAGI (reference sequence). CDR3 sequence (DNA): TGTGCCAGCAAGGGTAGCTCCGAGGGGGGAGAGACCCAGTACTTC. Its protein product is CASKGSSEGGETQYF.

This clonotype was observed once. A much more abundant neighbour one base away suggests this may be a read error. Here the CDR3 omits its conserved ending phenylalanine or tryptophan, so a read error is the likely source. The chain recombines TRBV20-1 with TRBJ2-7; the D gene could be TRBD1 or TRBD2 (5 bases each). The CDR3 length is 14 residues. V lost 1 base to trimming and J lost 2 bases, with 12 bases between them. The germline V gene encodes CDR1 DFQATT and CDR2 SNEGSKA (reference sequence). The CDR3 loop reads CSARAGTGAYEQYS. CDR3 nucleotides: TGCAGTGCTAGAGCCGGGACCGGAGCCTACGAGCAGTACTCC.

Of note for this clonotype: This CDR3 fails to terminate in the conserved phenylalanine or tryptophan, so it likely reflects a read error. The chain is built from TRBV2 and TRBJ2-5; TRBD2 matches at 7 bases. Germline assignment: CDR1 SNHLY and CDR2 FYNNEI. CDR3 length: 13 amino acids. The DNA for the CDR3 is TGCGCCAGCAGTGGTGAGCGGGGAGAGACCCAGTACTCC. Translated: CASSGERGETQYS.

This chain links TRBV7-9 with TRBJ2-6; 8 nucleotides line up with TRBD1. Looked up from germline, CDR1 is SEHNR and CDR2 is FQNEAQ (reference sequence). This CDR3 region has 13 residues. V was clipped by 5 bases and J by 19 bases; unmatched bases: 13. In DNA form, the CDR3 reads TGTGCCAGCAGCCGCCGGAAGGACAGGGTACTAACTTTC. This gives the protein CASSRRKDRVLTF.

This clonotype was detected a few times. The chain links TRBV20-1 to TRBJ1-1, with D possibly being TRBD1 (5 bases). There are 11 residues in the CDR3. The germline V and J ends were trimmed by 1 base and 7 bases, with 7 bases remaining between them. The germline gives CDR1 DFQATT, CDR2 SNEGSKA (reference sequence). Written as DNA, the CDR3 is TGCAGTGCTAGAGGACAGCTTGAAGCTTTCTTT. Protein: CSARGQLEAFF.

This sequence joins TRBV5-4 and TRBJ2-5, with TRBD2 matching over 9 bases. Unmatched junction bases numbered 6, after V lost 3 bases and J lost 0 bases. From germline, CDR1 is SGHNT and CDR2 YYREEE (reference sequence). CDR3 length: 16 residues. The CDR3 sequence is CASSSRLADYQETQYF. In DNA form, the CDR3 reads TGTGCCAGCAGCTCAAGACTAGCGGACTACCAAGAGACCCAGTACTTC.

This clonotype was observed many times. The chain uses TRBV28 and TRBJ2-7; no clear D. The CDR3 extends over 11 amino acids. Deletions cut 11 bases from V and 0 bases from J, with 8 bases between. Germline V CDR1 and CDR2: MDHEN, SYDVKM. As DNA, the CDR3 is TGTGCCTCTGCGAACTCCTACGAGCAGTACTTC. Encoded protein: CASANSYEQYF.

This clonotype came up many times. Written as DNA, the CDR3 is TGTGCCAGTAGTATAGATTACACTAACTATGGCTACACCTTC. It yields the protein CASSIDYTNYGYTF. The V call is TRBV19, the J call TRBJ1-2; no clear D gene. Deletions cut 0 bases from V and 0 bases from J, with 5 bases between. CDR1 and CDR2 (germline): LNHDA, SQIVND (reference sequence). CDR3 length: 14 residues.

This clonotype has ten or more counts. The gene calls are TRBV30 and TRBJ1-4; no firm D call. The V gene lost 1 base and the J gene lost 8 bases, with 11 bases spanning the gap. Germline V gene data show CDR1 as GTSNPN and CDR2 as SVGIG (reference sequence). The CDR3 extends over 13 amino acids. As DNA, the CDR3 is TGTGCCTGGAGTGCGGGGATAGCGGAAAAACTGTTTTTT. Translated, it gives CAWSAGIAEKLFF.

At least ten counts were recorded for this clonotype. This chain links TRBV7-2 with TRBJ1-6; D unclear. V shed 2 bases and J shed 0 bases, with 8 bases lying between them. Germline V gene data show CDR1 as SGHTA and CDR2 as FQGNSA. The CDR3 is made up of 16 amino acids. CDR3 in amino acids: CASSLWVSSYNSPLHF. The CDR3 DNA is TGTGCCAGCAGCTTATGGGTTAGCTCCTATAATTCACCCCTCCACTTT.

Points on this clonotype: A read error is possible here, since a much larger clone lies one base away. The chain joins TRBV6-6 to TRBJ1-4; perhaps TRBD1 as D (6 bases). V dropped 6 bases and J dropped 7 bases, with 9 bases sitting between them. Germline V lookup: CDR1 MNHNY, CDR2 SVGAGI (reference sequence). CDR3 length equals 12 residues. CDR3 DNA: TGTGCCAGCAGGCCACAGGGTGAAAAACTGTTTTTT. Translation gives CASRPQGEKLFF.

Concerning this clonotype itself: An end of the junction differs from the germline gene, which may be a read error. The rearrangement links TRBV20-1 to TRBJ2-1; 10 bases line up with TRBD2. CDR1 is DFQATT, CDR2 SNEGSKA, per germline (reference sequence). This CDR3 has 17 amino acids. CDR3 protein: CCARDFLAASGSNEQFF. CDR3 DNA sequence: TGCTGTGCTAGAGACTTCCTAGCTGCTAGCGGGAGCAATGAGCAGTTCTTC.

Turning to this clonotype: A much larger clonotype is one base distant, so this may be a read error. The genes are TRBV20-1 and TRBJ2-1; the match to TRBD2 covers 10 bases. Germline V gene sequence: CDR1 DFQATT, CDR2 SNEGSKA (reference sequence). The CDR3 length is 15 residues. CDR3 DNA: TGCAGTGCTCCTAGCGGGAGCCTCTCCTACAATGAGCAGTCCTTC. Protein sequence: CSAPSGSLSYNEQSF.

This clonotype has a count of ten or more. The chain uses TRBV7-2 and TRBJ2-3, with 8 positions matching TRBD1. The CDR3 covers 13 residues. CDR1 and CDR2 from the germline V gene are SGHTA and FQGNSA. V trimming: 6 bases; J trimming: 8 bases; junction bases outside the gene matches: 7. The CDR3 sequence is CASRLRQGSTQYF. CDR3 sequence (DNA): TGTGCCAGCAGACTACGACAGGGGAGTACGCAGTATTTT.

The sample holds many counts of this clonotype. This sequence joins TRBV6-2 or TRBV6-3 and TRBJ1-2; D ambiguous. This CDR3 has 14 residues. Germline CDR1 is MNHEY and CDR2 is SVGEGT. Trimming took 6 bases from V and 5 from J, leaving 16 bases between them. CDR3 residues: CASRPGASLYGYTF. In DNA, the CDR3 is TGTGCCAGCAGGCCAGGAGCGTCTCTTTATGGCTACACCTTC.

This clonotype has ten or more counts. The J gene is TRBJ2-7, the V gene TRBV5-1, with D perhaps given as TRBD1 or TRBD2 (5 bases each). Germline lookup yields CDR1 SGHRS and CDR2 YFSETQ. The CDR3 is 15 residues long. V lost 4 bases, J lost 1 base, and 15 bases lay in between. DNA of the CDR3: TGCGCCAGCAGCCTGGGGGTTACGTCATCCTACGAGCAGTACTTC. Residues: CASSLGVTSSYEQYF.

Comment on this clonotype: Possible read error: a much larger clone is one base away. The chain uses TRBV20-1 and TRBJ2-1; 10 bases line up with TRBD2. The CDR3 extends over 15 amino acids. Germline loops: CDR1 DFQATT, CDR2 SNEGSKA (reference sequence). CDR3 protein: CSAPSGSLSYDEQFF. DNA for the CDR3: TGCAGTGCTCCTAGCGGGAGCCTCTCCTACGATGAGCAGTTCTTC.

On this clonotype: This may come from a read error, since a much larger clone is one base off. The chain uses TRBV19 and TRBJ2-5, with D possibly being TRBD2 (6 bases). Germline CDR1 and CDR2: LNHDA and SQIVND (reference sequence). This CDR3 comprises 15 residues. Here the CDR3 reads CASSLGGGNQETRYF. DNA for the CDR3: TGTGCCAGTAGTTTGGGGGGAGGCAACCAAGAGACCCGGTACTTC. Full variable domain (missing parts from reference TRBV19 and TRBJ2-5): DGGITQSPKYLFRKEGQNVTLSCEQNLNHDAMYWYRQDPGQGLRLIYYSQIVNDFQKGDIAEGYSVSREKKESFPLTVTSAQKNPTAFYLCASSLGGGNQETRYFGPGTRLLVL.

This clonotype was picked up many times. The rearrangement links TRBV2 to TRBJ2-2; no clear D gene. This CDR3 comprises 13 residues. V was shortened by 8 bases and J by 6 bases, with 13 bases between the two germline ends. Germline V gene lookup returns CDR1 SNHLY and CDR2 FYNNEI. The CDR3 protein is CASSVRPAGELFF. The CDR3 DNA sequence: TGTGCCAGCTCTGTCCGTCCCGCCGGGGAGCTGTTTTTT.

The sample holds many counts of this clonotype. V usage is TRBV30 and J usage is TRBJ2-5; D is uncertain. The CDR3 extends over 13 amino acids. Trimming stripped 3 bases from V and 2 bases from J, with 10 bases between. Germline-derived CDR1 and CDR2 are GTSNPN and SVGIG (reference sequence). The CDR3, as DNA: TGTGCCTGGAGGTACGGCTTACAAGAGACCCAGTACTTC. It encodes CAWRYGLQETQYF.

Concerning this clonotype: As the CDR3 is not closed by the conserved phenylalanine or tryptophan, this likely results from a read error. The chain carries TRBV5-5 and TRBJ2-7; D uncertain. This CDR3 has 12 residues. V was trimmed by 2 bases and J by 3 bases, leaving 6 bases between them. CDR1 and CDR2 (germline): SGHKS, YYEKEE (reference sequence). The CDR3 nucleotides read TGTGCCAGCAGCTTATTGGGCTACGAGCAGTACCTC. It specifies CASSLLGYEQYL.

This clonotype was counted between two and nine times. A single base separates this from a much larger clone, so it may be a read error. No conserved phenylalanine or tryptophan ends this CDR3, so it is likely a read error. J is TRBJ2-7 and V is TRBV7-9; 10 bases align to TRBD2. Germline V CDR1 and CDR2: SEHNR, FQNEAQ (reference sequence). This CDR3 spans 14 amino acids. Trimming took 6 bases from V and 2 from J; bases not matched to a gene: 4. CDR3 amino acids: CASSQSGRAYEQYL. The CDR3 nucleotides read TGTGCCAGCAGTCAAAGCGGGAGGGCCTACGAGCAGTACCTC.

This clonotype was detected a few times. The chain has TRBV7-6 and TRBJ1-1; D remains ambiguous. The CDR3 loop spans 14 amino acids. CDR1 and CDR2 (germline): SGHVS, FNYEAQ. V was cut by 1 base and J by 1 base, with 7 bases left in between. The chain's CDR3 is CASSLGSQNTEAFF. CDR3 nucleotide sequence: TGTGCCAGCAGCTTAGGCTCTCAGAACACTGAAGCTTTCTTT.

About this clonotype: Since a much larger clone is just one base distant, this may be a read error. J is TRBJ2-7 and V is TRBV10-3, with TRBD1 matching over 7 bases. This CDR3 spans 14 amino acids. The germline CDR1 and CDR2 sequences are ENHRY and SYGVKD. The trim removed 10 bases at V and 9 bases at J, leaving 18 bases unmatched. The CDR3 coding sequence is TGTGCCAGCAGCCCGAAACCAGGGGGATGGGTGCAGTACTTC. It is translated as CASSPKPGGWVQYF.

In its sample, this clonotype was seen a few times. V usage is TRBV11-2 and J usage is TRBJ1-1; TRBD1 is a possible D gene (6 bases). Germline assignment: CDR1 SGHAT and CDR2 FQNNGV. The CDR3 covers 13 residues. V lost 3 bases to trimming and J lost 3 bases, with 8 bases between them. The CDR3 sequence: CASSLSGDTEAFF. CDR3 sequence (DNA): TGTGCCAGCAGCTTGTCAGGGGACACTGAAGCTTTCTTT.

This clonotype turned up a few times. The chain recombines TRBV6-5 with TRBJ2-7; a possible D gene is TRBD1 (5 bases). The ends were cut back, 7 bases at V and 2 bases at J, with 12 bases in the middle. This CDR3 region has 13 residues. Germline lookup yields CDR1 MNHEY and CDR2 SVGAGI. CDR3 in amino acids: CASILPGTYEQYF. In DNA form, the CDR3 reads TGTGCCAGCATCCTCCCAGGGACCTACGAGCAGTACTTC.

In its sample, this clonotype was seen many times. The chain recombines TRBV7-2 with TRBJ1-6; 12 bases are shared with TRBD1. The germline V gene encodes CDR1 SGHTA and CDR2 FQGNSA. V shed 2 bases, J shed 7 bases, and the junction held 6 bases outside the gene matches. The CDR3 extends over 17 amino acids. This chain's CDR3 is CASSLTRDRGRNSPLHF. The DNA of the CDR3 is TGTGCCAGCAGCTTAACCCGGGACAGGGGGCGAAATTCACCCCTCCACTTT. The complete variable domain, with remaining parts taken from reference TRBV7-2 and TRBJ1-6, reads GAGVSQSPSNKVTEKGKDVELRCDPISGHTALYWYRQSLGQGLEFLIYFQGNSAPDKSGLPSDRFSAERTGGSVSTLTIQRTQQEDSAVYLCASSLTRDRGRNSPLHFGNGTRLTVT.

The chain uses TRBV19 and TRBJ1-4; D remains ambiguous. V was clipped by 0 bases and J by 7 bases, with 9 bases between them. The CDR3 totals 14 residues. The germline V gene encodes CDR1 LNHDA and CDR2 SQIVND (reference sequence). This CDR3 is CASSIDRFSEKLFF. The DNA for the CDR3 is TGTGCCAGTAGTATAGACAGATTTAGTGAAAAACTGTTTTTT.

At least ten counts were recorded for this clonotype. The rearrangement joins TRBV3-1 to TRBJ2-3; D remains ambiguous. Trimming cost V 1 base and J 5 bases, with 4 bases left between them. The CDR3 has 12 residues. The germline CDR1 and CDR2 sequences are LGHDT and YNNKEL (reference sequence). This chain's CDR3 is CASSQGVDTQYF. Here the CDR3 DNA reads TGTGCCAGCAGCCAAGGGGTAGATACGCAGTATTTT.

A word on this clonotype: This sequence may be a read error, since a much larger clone differs from it by one base. J is TRBJ2-5 and V is TRBV7-2; D could derive from TRBD1 or TRBD2 (5 bases each). The CDR3 totals 15 residues. Germline V gene data show CDR1 as SGHTA and CDR2 as FQGNSA. The CDR3 sequence is CAGSLFVSGRETQYF. The DNA of the CDR3 is TGTGCCGGCAGCTTATTTGTATCGGGGCGGGAGACCCAGTACTTC.